The 3 T cell receptor beta chains below all came from one sample that was sequenced in a study of blood T cell repertoires in COVID-19. Only in-frame clones appear in the TCRdb table, and some are missing; sequencing was by immunoSEQ multiplex PCR. Of roughly 100,000 clones in the sample, more than 90% were seen once. Sequencing was carried out using peripheral blood. These receptors originate from a man between 18 and 35 years old with acute or convalescent COVID-19.

The rearrangement uses TRBV11-2 and TRBJ2-1; TRBD2 is a possible D gene (6 bases). Trimming pared 3 bases from V and 9 bases from J, leaving 15 bases between. This CDR3 has 14 amino acids. Looked up from germline, CDR1 is SGHAT and CDR2 is FQNNGV. The DNA for the CDR3 is TGTGCCAGCAGCTTGACCTTTCAGGGACTTGAGCAGTTCTTC. Translated, it gives CASSLTFQGLEQFF.

This rearrangement joins TRBV5-1 to TRBJ1-4, with 10 bases fitting TRBD1. The CDR3 consists of 15 residues. The germline V gene has CDR1 SGHRS and CDR2 YFSETQ. Unmatched junction bases numbered 4, after V lost 4 bases and J lost 4 bases. The CDR3 here is CASSPRTGGNEKLFF. The CDR3 DNA is TGCGCCAGCAGCCCCAGGACAGGGGGTAATGAAAAACTGTTTTTT.

The chain recombines TRBV24-1 with TRBJ1-1, with 8 bases that match TRBD1. This CDR3 spans 14 amino acids. CDR1 KGHDR and CDR2 SFDVKD come from the germline V gene. V was clipped by 4 bases and J by 10 bases; unmatched bases: 10. Here the CDR3 reads CATSDSGTGRGAFF. The CDR3 DNA follows: TGTGCCACCAGTGACTCCGGGACAGGTCGAGGAGCTTTCTTT.